This T cell receptor beta chain was profiled in a study of response to subunit inactivated influenza vaccine. Germline CDR1 and CDR2: MNHEY and SVGAGI. CDR3 length: 15 amino acids. V was clipped by 2 bases and J by 3 bases; unmatched bases: 6. TCRdb used MiXCR to reprocess the RT-PCR reads, holding one entry per CDR3 protein. The sample shows a few hundred thousand distinct CDR3 sequences, around 7.9% of them seen only once. In its sample, this clonotype was seen many times. The sequencing used PBMCs from blood, collected about 23 months after vaccination. The source is a man between 45 and 75 years old who received an inactivated influenza vaccine. The gene calls are TRBV6-5 and TRBJ1-2, with 7 nucleotides matching TRBD1. This CDR3 is CASSYRDSVYYGYTF. The CDR3 DNA reads as TGTGCCAGCAGTTACAGGGACAGTGTGTACTATGGCTACACCTTC.